Listed below are T cell receptor beta chains from one sample, sequenced in a study of Ad26.COV2.S vaccination and SARS-CoV-2 variants. The data were produced by immunoSEQ multiplex PCR, yet TCRdb's version contains in-frame clones alone and is incomplete. The profile covers approximately 480,000 clones, with around 90% appearing a single time and around 13% taken by the ten largest. Specimen: peripheral blood, collected in a trial of Ad26.COV2.S vaccine versus placebo. The receptors come from a person between 18 and 60 years old who received the Ad26.COV2.S COVID-19 vaccine or a placebo. The CDR3 runs from the conserved cysteine through the conserved F or W. Each record gives: V gene, CDR3 length, J gene, CDR3 protein.

>TRBV7-9|15|TRBJ1-1
CASSLANRGSTEAFF
>TRBV5-1|17|TRBJ2-2
CASSLPWDRVNTGELFF
>TRBV5-8|15|TRBJ2-1
CASSLGMVAGDEQFF
>TRBV4-2|12|TRBJ2-7
CASSQFGREQYF
>TRBV16|14|TRBJ2-2
CASSQKQGTGELFF
>TRBV7-3|17|TRBJ1-5
CASSGADRGVGNQPQHF
>TRBV25-1|13|TRBJ2-7
CASVFGTSNEQYF
>TRBV5-6|13|TRBJ1-1
CASSLQMVPGAFF
>TRBV7-9|16|TRBJ2-1
CASSSWGGMDYNEQFF
>TRBV28|13|TRBJ1-2
CASSSVGYYGYTF
>TRBV19|16|TRBJ1-2
CASSWGGTKSSYGYTF
>TRBV19|15|TRBJ2-6
CASVVRGSGANVLTF
>TRBV18|15|TRBJ2-3
CASSPRTGGTDTQYF
>TRBV7-3|15|TRBJ2-7
CASSSQAGGRYEQYF
>TRBV11-2|19|TRBJ2-2
CASRSTSGRTNKNTGELFF
>TRBV10-2|12|TRBJ1-2
CASREGSYGYTF
>TRBV6-6|15|TRBJ2-7
CASSYSTASGYEQYF
>TRBV6-2/TRBV6-3|16|TRBJ2-7
CASSYPRGIPYYEQYF
>TRBV20-1|10|TRBJ1-1
CSAREGEAFF
>TRBV7-2|17|TRBJ2-7
CASSPNRGARRVYEQYF
>TRBV5-6|14|TRBJ1-1
CASTLFDGHAEAFF
>TRBV6-2/TRBV6-3|16|TRBJ1-1
CASSYLTGRSNTEAFF
>TRBV5-4|15|TRBJ1-1
CASSSGLGQNTEAFF
>TRBV11-3|15|TRBJ2-1
CASSLDYGSYNEQFF
>TRBV18|15|TRBJ2-7
CASSLQAGVTYEQYF
>TRBV7-2|16|TRBJ2-7
CASSLALSGRSYEQYF
>TRBV25-1|15|TRBJ1-6
CASSDQDRGNSPLHF
>TRBV5-1|14|TRBJ2-7
CASSLEAGSYEQYF
>TRBV29-1|14|TRBJ1-1
CSVPGLGGLTEAFF
>TRBV7-9|16|TRBJ2-7
CASSSNRDREVDEQYF
>TRBV2|16|TRBJ2-1
CASSGLGLAGYNEQFF
>TRBV4-3|14|TRBJ2-1
CASSQTGLAGEQFF
>TRBV7-9|14|TRBJ2-1
CASSLAKSYNEQFF
>TRBV6-5|14|TRBJ2-7
CASSQLRGTYEQYF
>TRBV28|15|TRBJ1-5
CASSLSSGYNQPQHF
>TRBV28|17|TRBJ2-7
CASTPPGLAGETYEQYF
>TRBV5-4|17|TRBJ2-3
CASKKLSGLGNTDTQYF
>TRBV29-1|12|TRBJ1-1
CSVGGSFTEAFF
>TRBV29-1|15|TRBJ1-1
CSVEGRQSHHTEAFF
>TRBV19|12|TRBJ2-1
CASSIMADEQFF
>TRBV6-5|15|TRBJ1-5
CASSWGPGRNQPQHF
>TRBV6-1|16|TRBJ2-1
CASSEAISGRAAEQFF
>TRBV14|14|TRBJ2-7
CASSQTYSSYEQYF